A single sample is the source of the 9 T cell receptor beta chains below, sequenced in a study of shared clonotypes between healthy human individuals. Assay used: immunoSEQ multiplex PCR; TCRdb lists only in-frame clones, some missing. The sample holds about 2.3 million clones, approximately 93% seen once. Sequences were obtained from naive CD4+ T cells from PBMCs. Subset denoted: CD45RA+ positively selected. These receptors were obtained from a man aged 18 to 30 in good health. Some clones in this sample may be carry-over from other donors' samples.

The chain employs TRBV5-1 and TRBJ2-1, with D possibly matching TRBD2 (5 bases). The CDR3 sequence is 14 residues long. Germline CDR1 and CDR2: SGHRS and YFSETQ. The ends were cut back, 8 bases at V and 7 bases at J, with 19 bases in the middle. CDR3 protein: CASLNGVYGNEQFF. The CDR3 coding sequence is TGCGCCAGTCTAAACGGGGTCTACGGGAATGAGCAGTTCTTC.

This clone was counted once. The chain is built from TRBV14 and TRBJ2-2; D remains unclear. The CDR3 is 14 amino acids. Trimming cost V 1 base and J 6 bases, with 9 bases left between them. The germline V gene encodes CDR1 SGHDN and CDR2 FVKESK. The CDR3 DNA reads as TGTGCCAGCAGCCAAGTTAGGGTTGCCGGGGAGCTGTTTTTT. Translated, it gives CASSQVRVAGELFF.

This chain joins TRBV18 and TRBJ2-2, with 9 bases aligning to TRBD1. The CDR3 contains 16 residues. V lost 3 bases, J lost 2 bases, and 4 bases stayed unmatched. Germline assignment: CDR1 KGHSH and CDR2 LQKENI. The CDR3 spells CASSPTGQGNTGELFF. The CDR3 DNA reads TGTGCCAGCTCACCCACGGGACAGGGAAACACCGGGGAGCTGTTTTTT.

This chain joins TRBV25-1 and TRBJ1-2, with D possibly matching TRBD1 (6 bases). The CDR3 totals 15 residues. V was shortened by 2 bases and J by 5 bases, with 15 bases between the two germline ends. Germline values: CDR1 MGHDK, CDR2 SYGVNS. In DNA, the CDR3 is TGTGCCAGCAGTGAAGGGCAGGGGAAAAAGTATGGCTACACCTTC. This translates into CASSEGQGKKYGYTF.

The V call is TRBV27, the J call TRBJ1-5, with D perhaps matching TRBD1 (5 bases). V lost 2 bases to trimming and J lost 6 bases, with 14 bases between them. CDR1 is MNHEY, CDR2 SMNVEV, per germline (reference sequence). The CDR3 sequence is 15 residues long. CDR3 sequence: CASSLIPRESQPQHF. In nucleotides, the CDR3 is TGTGCCAGCAGTTTAATCCCCAGGGAAAGTCAGCCCCAGCATTTT.

CDR3 region: CASRRGGNTGELFF. As DNA, the CDR3 is TGTGCCAGCCGGAGAGGGGGGAACACCGGGGAGCTGTTTTTT. The chain uses TRBV5-6 and TRBJ2-2; D is possibly TRBD1 (6 bases). The germline V gene encodes CDR1 SGHDT and CDR2 YYEEEE. This CDR3 has 14 residues. Trimming cost V 7 bases and J 1 base, with 11 bases left between them.

The CDR3 nucleotides read TGTGCCAGCAGTTACCTGAACAGGGTACGGGATGAAAAACTGTTTTTT. It specifies CASSYLNRVRDEKLFF. The chain links TRBV6-5 to TRBJ1-4; D perhaps matches TRBD1 (6 bases). The V gene lost 2 bases and the J gene lost 6 bases, with 16 bases spanning the gap. This CDR3 is 16 amino acids long. Germline CDR1 and CDR2: MNHEY and SVGAGI.

This sequence joins TRBV5-4 and TRBJ2-5; 8 bases are a match to TRBD2. The germline gives CDR1 SGHNT, CDR2 YYREEE (reference sequence). The CDR3 extends over 15 amino acids. The J segment lost 5 bases and the V segment lost 0 bases, leaving 6 bases of the junction unmatched. The CDR3 coding sequence is TGTGCCAGCAGCTTGGAGCGGGAGAGGGGGGAGACCCAGTACTTC. It yields the protein CASSLERERGETQYF.

The chain joins TRBV19 to TRBJ1-5; perhaps TRBD1 as D (5 bases). Trimming removed 3 bases at V and 6 bases at J, with 9 bases between. CDR3 size: 13 residues. Germline V gives CDR1 LNHDA, CDR2 SQIVND (reference sequence). The CDR3 spells CASSILGGQPQHF. For the CDR3, the DNA is TGTGCCAGTAGTATTCTCGGGGGTCAGCCCCAGCATTTT.